One sample yielded the 30 T cell receptor beta chains listed below, sequenced in a study of CD8 T cells in Susac syndrome. RNA totalling roughly 0.45 to 1 ug underwent reverse transcription with random hexamers. TCRdb used MiXCR to reprocess the immunoSEQ multiplex PCR reads, holding one entry per CDR3 protein. The sample holds about 81,000 distinct CDR3 sequences, roughly 94% seen once. The sample taken for sequencing was CD8+ T cells from PBMCs. The receptor set was obtained from a human donor with Susac syndrome.

The genes are TRBV27 and TRBJ1-2; D not resolved. Germline lookup yields CDR1 MNHEY and CDR2 SMNVEV (reference sequence). This CDR3 spans 16 amino acids. V lost 0 bases to trimming and J lost 4 bases, with 15 bases between them. The CDR3 nucleotides read TGTGCCAGCAGTTTATCCTTCGTGGGCAGGACCTATGGCTACACCTTC. Its translation: CASSLSFVGRTYGYTF.

The sample holds one count of this clonotype. The chain employs TRBV28 and TRBJ2-7; D is possibly TRBD1 or TRBD2 (5 bases each). Deletions cut 4 bases from V and 2 bases from J, with 12 bases between. Germline CDR1 is MDHEN and CDR2 is SYDVKM. The CDR3 spans 14 residues. The CDR3 reads CASSSGTVAYEQYF. The DNA of the CDR3 is TGTGCCAGCAGTTCCGGGACGGTAGCCTACGAGCAGTACTTC. Supplemented by reference TRBV28 and TRBJ2-7, the full variable domain reads DVKVTQSSRYLVKRTGEKVFLECVQDMDHENMFWYRQDPGLGLRLIYFSYDVKMKEKGDIPEGYSVSREKKERFSLILESASTNQTSMYLCASSSGTVAYEQYFGPGTRLTVT.

This clonotype occurred once. This chain uses TRBV4-3 with TRBJ2-5, with TRBD2 as a possible D gene (6 bases). From germline, CDR1 is LGHNA and CDR2 YSLEER. The CDR3 totals 15 residues. With 0 bases removed from V and 3 bases from J, the gap between germline ends came to 11 bases. The CDR3 sequence is CASSQEMEGEETQYF. CDR3 DNA sequence: TGCGCCAGCAGCCAAGAGATGGAGGGAGAAGAGACCCAGTACTTC.

This chain connects TRBV29-1 to TRBJ2-7, with D possibly TRBD1 on 6 matching bases. This CDR3 has 14 amino acids. Germline CDR1 is SQVTM and CDR2 is ANQGSEA. The V gene lost 5 bases and the J gene lost 1 base, with 15 bases spanning the gap. The CDR3 loop reads CSVSGQLRSYEQYF. Here the CDR3 DNA reads TGCAGCGTTTCAGGACAGCTAAGATCCTACGAGCAGTACTTC.

A single count supports this clonotype. This rearrangement joins TRBV15 to TRBJ1-2, with a possible D match to TRBD1 (6 bases). Germline loops: CDR1 LNHNV, CDR2 YYDKDF (reference sequence). The CDR3 totals 14 residues. Trimming took off 4 bases at V and 6 bases at J, with 15 bases between the two ends. CDR3 sequence: CATSTKGHQHGYTF. CDR3 DNA: TGTGCCACCAGCACGAAGGGACACCAACATGGCTACACCTTC.

The chain uses TRBV4-2 and TRBJ2-7; 13 bases agree with TRBD2. The CDR3 is 20 amino acids. J gave up 5 bases and V 0 bases, and 16 bases lay outside the gene matches. Germline V lookup: CDR1 LGHNA, CDR2 YNFKEQ. CDR3 coding DNA: TGTGCCAGCAGCCAAGATCGGGGAGCGTGGGGACTAGCGGGGCCCAACGAGCAGTACTTC. Translated, it gives CASSQDRGAWGLAGPNEQYF.

The chain carries TRBV5-1 and TRBJ2-2; the D gene is possibly TRBD1 (6 bases). Trimming took off 9 bases at V and 6 bases at J, with 9 bases between the two ends. The CDR3 contains 11 residues. Per the germline V gene, CDR1 is SGHRS and CDR2 is YFSETQ. This CDR3 reads CAIKGAGELFF. In DNA form, the CDR3 reads TGCGCCATCAAGGGGGCCGGGGAGCTGTTTTTT.

The rearrangement joins TRBV12-5 to TRBJ2-1; 7 nucleotides align to TRBD1. The CDR3 totals 13 residues. The V gene end was trimmed by 1 base and the J gene end by 13 bases; junction bases not matched to a gene: 7. Germline values: CDR1 LGHNT, CDR2 FRNRAP. CDR3 amino acids: CASGLGPGTVQFF. The CDR3 nucleotides are TGTGCTAGTGGTTTGGGGCCTGGGACAGTCCAGTTCTTC.

This clonotype has a single count. J is TRBJ2-7 and V is TRBV27, with D maybe TRBD1 (6 bases). Trimming shortened V by 4 bases and J by 4 bases, and 14 bases separated the two germline ends. Germline V CDR1 and CDR2: MNHEY, SMNVEV (reference sequence). This CDR3 comprises 14 residues. The chain's CDR3 is CASSSPGTIYEQYF. CDR3 in DNA: TGTGCCAGCAGTTCACCCGGGACAATTTACGAGCAGTACTTC.

This clonotype is a singleton in its sample. The J gene is TRBJ2-7, the V gene TRBV28; unclear D gene. Trimming removed 3 bases from V and 7 bases from J, with 10 bases in between. CDR3 length: 12 amino acids. Germline V gene data show CDR1 as MDHEN and CDR2 as SYDVKM. The CDR3 protein is CASSFVVGEQYF. CDR3 in DNA: TGTGCCAGCAGTTTTGTAGTGGGGGAGCAGTACTTC.

The chain's CDR3 is CASKPGTSFHEQYF. The CDR3 DNA reads TGTGCCAGCAAACCTGGGACTAGCTTCCACGAGCAGTACTTC. The chain is built from TRBV12-3 or TRBV12-4 and TRBJ2-7, with 9 bases identical to TRBD2. V lost 7 bases and J lost 5; bases outside the gene matches: 9. The CDR3 has 14 amino acids.

The rearrangement joins TRBV7-2 to TRBJ1-6; D is ambiguous. V was trimmed by 1 base and J by 0 bases, leaving 10 bases between them. The CDR3 loop spans 17 amino acids. From germline, CDR1 is SGHTA and CDR2 FQGNSA. CDR3 DNA: TGTGCCAGCAGCTTAGAGTATGGTGACTCCTATAATTCACCCCTCCACTTT. Translated, it gives CASSLEYGDSYNSPLHF. Looking up the rest from reference TRBV7-2 and TRBJ1-6 gives the full variable domain: GAGVSQSPSNKVTEKGKDVELRCDPISGHTALYWYRQSLGQGLEFLIYFQGNSAPDKSGLPSDRFSAERTGGSVSTLTIQRTQQEDSAVYLCASSLEYGDSYNSPLHFGNGTRLTVT.

The chain combines TRBV6-6 with TRBJ1-2; TRBD1 is a possible D gene (5 bases). V lost 8 bases to trimming and J lost 6 bases, with 13 bases between them. There are 12 residues in the CDR3. Germline loops: CDR1 MNHNY, CDR2 SVGAGI (reference sequence). The CDR3 loop reads CASREGVNGYTF. The CDR3 DNA sequence: TGTGCCAGCCGCGAAGGGGTTAATGGCTACACCTTC.

V and J are TRBV7-9 and TRBJ2-1, with 8 nucleotides matching TRBD2. The germline CDR1 and CDR2 sequences are SEHNR and FQNEAQ (reference sequence). Trimming removed 6 bases from V and 0 bases from J; junction bases left unmatched: 4. CDR3 size: 15 residues. In DNA, the CDR3 is TGTGCCAGCAGGCCTGGGACTAGCTCCTACAATGAGCAGTTCTTC. Translating gives CASRPGTSSYNEQFF.

The chain joins TRBV5-4 to TRBJ1-1; 7 bases match TRBD1. The CDR3 loop spans 15 amino acids. CDR1 is SGHNT and CDR2 is YYREEE in the germline V gene (reference sequence). J lost 2 bases, V lost 0 bases, and 4 bases had no gene match. Here the CDR3 reads CASSLADRDNTEAFF. Here the CDR3 DNA reads TGTGCCAGCAGCTTGGCCGACAGGGACAACACTGAAGCTTTCTTT.

V is TRBV7-9 and J is TRBJ1-2, with no clear D. Trimming took off 0 bases at V and 4 bases at J, with 12 bases between the two ends. The V gene's germline CDR1 is SEHNR and CDR2 FQNEAQ (reference sequence). The CDR3 is 15 residues long. CDR3 sequence: CASSLARTTAYGYTF. The CDR3 DNA sequence: TGTGCCAGCAGCTTAGCGAGGACGACCGCCTATGGCTACACCTTC.

The V and J genes are TRBV6-5 and TRBJ1-2, with D unresolved. Trimming left V 0 bases short and J 8 bases short, with 13 bases between. Per the germline V gene, CDR1 is MNHEY and CDR2 is SVGAGI. CDR3 size: 14 residues. In DNA, the CDR3 is TGTGCCAGCAGTTACTCGCGGGGAAGGACGGGCTACACCTTC. It encodes CASSYSRGRTGYTF.

The rearrangement uses TRBV11-3 and TRBJ2-3; 11 bases match TRBD2. There are 15 residues in the CDR3. CDR1 and CDR2 (germline): SGHNT, YENEEA. The J segment lost 5 bases and the V segment lost 3 bases, leaving 4 bases of the junction unmatched. CDR3 protein: CASSFTSGGRDTQYF. CDR3 DNA: TGTGCCAGCAGCTTCACTAGCGGGGGAAGAGATACGCAGTATTTT. Combining the CDR3 with reference TRBV11-3 and TRBJ2-3 gives the whole variable domain EAGVVQSPRYKIIEKKQPVAFWCNPISGHNTLYWYLQNLGQGPELLIRYENEEAVDDSQLPKDRFSAERLKGVDSTLKIQPAELGDSAVYLCASSFTSGGRDTQYFGPGTRLTVL.

The rearrangement joins TRBV15 to TRBJ2-1, with 7 bases matching TRBD2. Trimming took 0 bases from V and 9 from J; bases not matched to a gene: 14. CDR3 length: 17 residues. Looked up from germline, CDR1 is LNHNV and CDR2 is YYDKDF (reference sequence). CDR3 amino acids: CATSRDSAAGPGGEQFF. The DNA of the CDR3 is TGTGCCACCAGCAGAGATAGTGCAGCGGGGCCTGGGGGTGAGCAGTTCTTC.

The chain is built from TRBV13 and TRBJ2-4; perhaps TRBD1 as D (6 bases). Germline CDR1 is PRHDT and CDR2 is FYEKMQ (reference sequence). The V end lost 2 bases, the J end lost 6 bases, and 8 bases lay between the germline ends. The CDR3 covers 13 residues. Here the CDR3 reads CASSLRGINIQYF. The CDR3 nucleotides read TGTGCCAGCAGCTTAAGGGGGATAAACATTCAGTACTTC.

CDR3 DNA: TGTGCCAGCAGCTTTACCGGGACAGGCGTGGGCTACACCTTC. Encoded protein: CASSFTGTGVGYTF. The genes are TRBV27 and TRBJ1-2; 8 bases match TRBD1. Germline V gene data show CDR1 as MNHEY and CDR2 as SMNVEV (reference sequence). This CDR3 is 14 amino acids long. V gave up 6 bases and J gave up 8 bases; unmatched junction bases: 11.

The chain uses TRBV7-9 and TRBJ1-2; TRBD1 aligns across 11 bases. Germline CDR1 and CDR2: SEHNR and FQNEAQ (reference sequence). V shed 5 bases, J shed 4 bases, and the junction held 6 bases outside the gene matches. The CDR3 length is 15 residues. As DNA, the CDR3 is TGTGCCAGCAGCACCGGGACAGGGGGTATCTATGGCTACACCTTC. Residues: CASSTGTGGIYGYTF.

The V gene is TRBV25-1, the J gene TRBJ2-2, with unresolved D. Germline CDR1 and CDR2: MGHDK and SYGVNS. This CDR3 spans 15 amino acids. V lost 1 base and J lost 2, with 8 bases in between. The CDR3 sequence is CASSEWVSNTGELFF. In DNA form, the CDR3 reads TGTGCCAGCAGTGAATGGGTCAGCAACACCGGGGAGCTGTTTTTT.

The chain joins TRBV7-6 to TRBJ1-5; 7 nucleotides match TRBD1. V dropped 5 bases and J dropped 3; count of bases not matched to a gene: 1. The CDR3 length is 13 residues. Germline V gene lookup returns CDR1 SGHVS and CDR2 FNYEAQ. This CDR3 reads CASSGTDNQPQHF. CDR3 DNA sequence: TGTGCCAGCAGCGGGACAGACAATCAGCCCCAGCATTTT.

This clonotype was observed once. This sequence joins TRBV2 and TRBJ2-1; D uncertain. The V gene's germline CDR1 is SNHLY and CDR2 FYNNEI. The CDR3 is 14 residues long. V was clipped by 3 bases and J by 7 bases, with 13 bases between them. The CDR3 protein is CASSDLEEWNEQFF. The DNA for the CDR3 is TGTGCCAGCAGTGACCTAGAAGAGTGGAATGAGCAGTTCTTC.

This chain uses TRBV20-1 with TRBJ2-1; D perhaps matches TRBD2 (7 bases). CDR1 is DFQATT, CDR2 SNEGSKA, per germline (reference sequence). This CDR3 comprises 14 residues. The V and J ends lost 6 bases and 2 bases respectively, with 14 bases between them. CDR3 sequence (DNA): TGCAGTGCCGGAATGGGGGGGCCCTACAATGAGCAGTTCTTC. This translates into CSAGMGGPYNEQFF.

The chain joins TRBV6-2 or TRBV6-3 to TRBJ2-7; D tentatively reads TRBD1 or TRBD2 (5 bases each). This CDR3 has 14 amino acids. Germline CDR1 is MNHEY and CDR2 is SVGEGT. V dropped 4 bases and J dropped 1 base, with 11 bases sitting between them. The CDR3: CASSWDGPSYEQYF. The CDR3 bases are TGTGCCAGCAGTTGGGACGGACCTTCCTACGAGCAGTACTTC.

This chain joins TRBV9 and TRBJ2-7, with 8 bases identical to TRBD2. The CDR3 is 16 residues long. V shed 0 bases, J shed 0 bases, and the junction held 5 bases outside the gene matches. Germline CDR1 and CDR2: SGDLS and YYNGEE. The CDR3 sequence: CASSVEGSGNSYEQYF. CDR3 DNA: TGTGCCAGCAGCGTAGAGGGTAGCGGGAACTCCTACGAGCAGTACTTC.

The chain recombines TRBV12-3 or TRBV12-4 with TRBJ1-5; D is ambiguous. The CDR3 spans 14 residues. The V and J ends lost 8 bases and 0 bases respectively, with 11 bases between them. CDR3: CASLSSYSNQPQHF. The CDR3, as DNA: TGTGCCAGCCTAAGTTCGTATAGCAATCAGCCCCAGCATTTT.

This rearrangement joins TRBV4-3 to TRBJ1-1, with D unclear. Trimming removed 0 bases from V and 6 bases from J, with 8 bases in between. CDR3 length: 13 residues. The germline V gene encodes CDR1 LGHNA and CDR2 YSLEER. Here the CDR3 DNA reads TGCGCCAGCAGCCAAGATTGGACGGCTGAAGCTTTCTTT. Protein sequence: CASSQDWTAEAFF.